A selection of T cell receptor beta chains follows, all from one sample in a study of OX40 agonist ivuxolimab in advanced cancers. Assay: immunoSEQ multiplex PCR; the TCRdb copy retains only in-frame clones and omits some. This table has about 93,000 clones, 85% to 95% appearing once. Sequenced material: CD4+ or CD8+ T cells sorted from blood, taken in a trial of the OX40 agonist ivuxolimab. The receptors shown here come from an adult with an advanced solid tumor such as melanoma, head and neck, liver or kidney cancer. The CDR3 runs from the conserved cysteine through the conserved F or W. D genes are given only for firm matches. Rows give clone size only sometimes, using once, few, many, or a class for an expanded clone.

J,D,size,V,DNA,CDR3
TRBJ1-1,TRBD1,NA,TRBV30,TGTGCCTGGCTCATCCACAGGGGACGGTACACTGAAGCTTTCTTT,CAWLIHRGRYTEAFF
TRBJ2-1,TRBD2,NA,TRBV6-1,TGTGCCAGCAGTGAACTAGCGGGGCCCCCCTACAATGAGCAGTTCTTC,CASSELAGPPYNEQFF
TRBJ2-7,NA,NA,TRBV27,TGTGCCAGCAGTTTACGGTGGGCCTACGAGCAGTACTTC,CASSLRWAYEQYF
TRBJ2-7,NA,NA,TRBV27,TGTGCCAGCAGTTTCAGTAGCTCCTACGAGCAGTACTTC,CASSFSSSYEQYF
TRBJ1-1,NA,once,TRBV6-4,TGTGCCAGCAGTGACAGGGGAGTGTCCGCGAACACTGAAGCTTTCTTT,CASSDRGVSANTEAFF
TRBJ2-7,TRBD1,NA,TRBV7-2,TGTGCCAGCAGCTTAGGTCGCAGGGGGCAAGGCTACGAGCAGTACTTC,CASSLGRRGQGYEQYF
TRBJ1-5,TRBD1,NA,TRBV6-1,TGTGCCAGCAGTGAACTCAGGGGGAGCAGTCAGCCCCAGCATTTT,CASSELRGSSQPQHF
TRBJ2-7,NA,NA,TRBV29-1,TGCAGCGTTGAGGGCGGACCGGACTACGAGCAGTACTTC,CSVEGGPDYEQYF
TRBJ2-6,TRBD1,NA,TRBV7-2,TGTGCCAGCAGCCCTCGGACAGGGGGCTCTGGGGCCAACGTCCTGACTTTC,CASSPRTGGSGANVLTF
TRBJ2-7,TRBD1,NA,TRBV19,TGTGCCAGTAGTGTAATCGGGACAGCGTACGAGCAGTACTTC,CASSVIGTAYEQYF
TRBJ2-3,TRBD2,NA,TRBV9,TGTGCCAGCAGCGTGGGGGGGATTAGCACAGATACGCAGTATTTT,CASSVGGISTDTQYF
TRBJ1-3,NA,few,TRBV30,TGTGCCTGGAAAGGCATTGGAAACACCATATATTTT,CAWKGIGNTIYF
TRBJ1-4,NA,NA,TRBV4-1,TGCGCCAGCAGTTACGGGTCGAATGAAAAACTGTTTTTT,CASSYGSNEKLFF
TRBJ2-1,TRBD2,once,TRBV29-1,TGCAGCGTTCCTGGGACTAGCGGGTATTATGAGCAGTTCTTC,CSVPGTSGYYEQFF
TRBJ2-7,TRBD1,NA,TRBV9,TGTGCCAGGCTGTATGATCAGGGGGTAACCTACGAGCAGTACTTC,CARLYDQGVTYEQYF
TRBJ1-2,NA,NA,TRBV28,TGTGCCAGCAGTTTACCAAACAGCGGTAACTATGGCTACACCTTC,CASSLPNSGNYGYTF
TRBJ2-1,TRBD2,NA,TRBV11-3,TGTGCCAGCAGCCACGGGACTAACAATGAGCAGTTCTTC,CASSHGTNNEQFF
TRBJ2-7,NA,once,TRBV13,TGTGCCAGCAGCTTAAGGCACTCCTACGAGCAGTACTTC,CASSLRHSYEQYF
TRBJ2-7,NA,NA,TRBV4-1,TGCGCCAGCAGCCAAGAGTCGGGCCCCTACGAGCAGTACTTC,CASSQESGPYEQYF
TRBJ2-2,TRBD1,NA,TRBV27,TGTGCCAGCAGACAGGGGGCAAACACCGGGGAGCTGTTTTTT,CASRQGANTGELFF
TRBJ2-7,NA,NA,TRBV27,TGTGCCAGCAGCGGGGGTCTCAGCCCCTACGAGCAGTACTTC,CASSGGLSPYEQYF
TRBJ1-2,NA,NA,TRBV12-5,TGTGCTAGTGGCCCAGTCGTCTATGGCTACACCTTC,CASGPVVYGYTF
TRBJ2-4,NA,NA,TRBV29-1,TGCAGCGTTGGCCGACTACAAAACATTCAGTACTTC,CSVGRLQNIQYF
TRBJ2-1,TRBD2,NA,TRBV7-8,TGTGCCAGCACTCAAAAGCGGGACCTTCACAATGAGCAGTTCTTC,CASTQKRDLHNEQFF
TRBJ2-5,NA,NA,TRBV28,TGTGCCAGCTCTACGGGCCCGGAGACCCAGTACTTC,CASSTGPETQYF
TRBJ1-2,NA,NA,TRBV19,TGTGCCAGTAGTATAAATGGGCAGTATGGCTACACCTTC,CASSINGQYGYTF
TRBJ1-1,NA,NA,TRBV6-6,TGTGCCAGCAGCTTCGACAAACTGAACACTGAAGCTTTCTTT,CASSFDKLNTEAFF
TRBJ1-1,NA,NA,TRBV15,TGTGCCACCAGCAGGGCTGGGGACGGCCGAAGAGCTTTCTTT,CATSRAGDGRRAFF
TRBJ1-1,NA,NA,TRBV5-6,TGTGCCAGCAGCATCCGGGACTCAGGGTGGCGGAACACTGAAGCTTTCTTT,CASSIRDSGWRNTEAFF